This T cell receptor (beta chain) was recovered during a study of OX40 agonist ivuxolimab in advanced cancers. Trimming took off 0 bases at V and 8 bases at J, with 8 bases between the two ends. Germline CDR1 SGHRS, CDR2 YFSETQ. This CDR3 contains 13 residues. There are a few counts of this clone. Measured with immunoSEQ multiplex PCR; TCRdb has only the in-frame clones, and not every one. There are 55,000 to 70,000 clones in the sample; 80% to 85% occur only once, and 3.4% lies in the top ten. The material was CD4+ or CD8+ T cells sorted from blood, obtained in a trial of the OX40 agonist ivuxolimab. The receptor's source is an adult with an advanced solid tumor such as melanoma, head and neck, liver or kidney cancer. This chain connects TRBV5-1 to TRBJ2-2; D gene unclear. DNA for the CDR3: TGCGCCAGCAGCTTGGGAATGGATGGGGAGCTGTTTTTT. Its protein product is CASSLGMDGELFF.